Reported below is one T cell receptor beta chain. What antigen it recognizes has not been identified. No base-level quality is on record; no much larger clone is a single base apart. Synovial fluid samples and blood samples obtained from the same ankylosing spondylitis patients were matched. The data belong to a study of CD8 T cells in ankylosing spondylitis (dated by TCRdb to 2017 to 2019). For the wider study: T cell receptor beta repertoires were profiled in healthy donors and ankylosing spondylitis patients so that disease-linked TCR variants could be found. The full study cohort comprised 25 ankylosing spondylitis patients and 85 to 120 healthy donors. Peripheral blood samples were taken, and synovial fluid was additionally collected from ankylosing spondylitis patients.

The CDR3 spans 12 residues, from the cysteine through the phenylalanine. The retained sequence is limited to the CDR3, 36 bases, with the frame set at the first base. Cut back by 2 bases and 8 bases, the V and J ends lie 7 bases apart. Looking up the germline V gene (reference sequence) yields CDR1 MNHEY and CDR2 SMNVEV. The study at large found these results: Blood from ankylosing spondylitis patients appeared to be characterized by a TCR beta motif made up of seven or eight highly homologous amino acid variants. The disease-linked clones showed a CD8+ phenotype and occurred at relatively low frequencies in peripheral blood. Significant enrichment of the disease-linked clones was reported in matched synovial fluid samples from ankylosing spondylitis patients. Some TCR beta motif variants had previously been reported in synovial fluid and blood of reactive arthritis patients, which suggested common disease-initiation mechanisms.

Sequencing was carried out with an Illumina HiSeq 2500. Quantitative 5'-RACE with molecular barcodes was used to prepare TCR beta libraries. Turning to the authors' computational methods: A new computational method, built on a probabilistic model of VDJ rearrangement, was used to identify disease-linked TCR variants. The public sequencing data were trimmed at Q25 with fastp and processed into clonotypes with MiXCR by TCRdb, which kept only in-frame beta chains. Each CDR3 protein appears once, grouped with its most common genes and DNA. TCRdb's processing, not the study's, gives the V and J calls here. The sample records 90,000 to 120,000 distinct CDR3 sequences, about 25% of which are singletons. The top ten clonotypes cover 10% to 15% of the sample.

The sample comprised synovial fluid, either unsorted or a sorted T cell fraction (not recorded which). Recombination joined TRBV27 with TRBJ2-1, with the D gene not clear enough to name. This sequence was found in a male donor with ankylosing spondylitis. The nucleotide sequence reads TGTGCCAGCAGTTTACCCTATCATGAGCAGTTCTTC. It codes for CASSLPYHEQFF.